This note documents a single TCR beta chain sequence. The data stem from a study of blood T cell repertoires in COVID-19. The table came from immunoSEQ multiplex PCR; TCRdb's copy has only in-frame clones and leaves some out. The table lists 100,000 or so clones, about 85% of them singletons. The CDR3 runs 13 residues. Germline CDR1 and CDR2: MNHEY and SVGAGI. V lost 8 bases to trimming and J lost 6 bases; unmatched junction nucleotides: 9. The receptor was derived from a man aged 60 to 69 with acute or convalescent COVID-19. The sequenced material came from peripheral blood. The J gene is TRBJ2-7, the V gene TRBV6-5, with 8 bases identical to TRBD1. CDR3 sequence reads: CASPAFTGGEQYF. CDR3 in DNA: TGTGCCAGCCCGGCATTCACAGGGGGCGAGCAGTACTTC.